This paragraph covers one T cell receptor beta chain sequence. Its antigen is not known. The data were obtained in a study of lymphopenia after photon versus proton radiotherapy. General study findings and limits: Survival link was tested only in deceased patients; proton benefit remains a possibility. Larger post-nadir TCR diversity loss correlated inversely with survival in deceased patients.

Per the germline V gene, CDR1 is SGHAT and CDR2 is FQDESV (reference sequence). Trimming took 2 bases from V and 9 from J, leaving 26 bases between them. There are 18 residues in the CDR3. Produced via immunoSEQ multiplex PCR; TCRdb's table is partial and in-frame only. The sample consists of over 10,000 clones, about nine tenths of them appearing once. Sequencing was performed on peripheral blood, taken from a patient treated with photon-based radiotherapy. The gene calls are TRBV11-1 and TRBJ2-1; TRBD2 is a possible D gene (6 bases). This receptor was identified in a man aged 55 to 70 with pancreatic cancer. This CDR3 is CASSLTGAGAGSQGEQFF. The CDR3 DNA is TGTGCCAGCAGCTTAACCGGAGCCGGGGCGGGGAGTCAGGGTGAGCAGTTCTTC. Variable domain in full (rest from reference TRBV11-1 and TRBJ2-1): EAEVAQSPRYKITEKSQAVAFWCDPISGHATLYWYRQILGQGPELLVQFQDESVVDDSQLPKDRFSAERLKGVDSTLKIQPAELGDSAMYLCASSLTGAGAGSQGEQFFGPGTRLTVL.